These 16 T cell receptor beta chains share one sample of origin, sequenced in a study of OX40 agonist ivuxolimab in advanced cancers. The assay was immunoSEQ multiplex PCR, and TCRdb's table has in-frame clones only and misses some. The sample lists roughly 67,000 clones, over 80% occurring once. The sequencing used CD4+ or CD8+ T cells sorted from blood, collected in a trial of the OX40 agonist ivuxolimab. These receptors all come from an adult with an advanced solid tumor such as melanoma, head and neck, liver or kidney cancer.

A single count supports this clone. The chain joins TRBV7-9 to TRBJ1-1; D not resolved. CDR1 and CDR2 (germline): SEHNR, FQNEAQ (reference sequence). The CDR3 extends over 12 amino acids. V lost 3 bases to trimming and J lost 1 base, with 3 bases between them. The CDR3 DNA is TGTGCCAGCAGCTTCGGGAACACTGAAGCTTTCTTT. Residues: CASSFGNTEAFF.

The chain recombines TRBV4-1 with TRBJ2-7; D remains unclear. The CDR3 has 13 amino acids. The V end lost 1 base, the J end lost 5 bases, and 9 bases lay between the germline ends. The germline CDR1 and CDR2 sequences are MGHRA and YSYEKL. The CDR3 region is CASSQGVRDEQYF. The CDR3 region has the DNA TGCGCCAGCAGCCAAGGTGTAAGGGACGAGCAGTACTTC.

The chain carries TRBV11-3 and TRBJ2-1, with D uncertain. The germline V and J ends were trimmed by 4 bases and 5 bases, with 6 bases remaining between them. CDR3 length: 12 amino acids. CDR1 is SGHNT, CDR2 YENEEA, per germline. The CDR3 DNA reads TGTGCCAGCAGCTCGGATAACAATGAGCAGTTCTTC. It specifies CASSSDNNEQFF.

The V call is TRBV7-2, the J call TRBJ2-6; D is unresolved. Germline V gives CDR1 SGHTA, CDR2 FQGNSA. V was clipped by 5 bases and J by 1 base, with 15 bases between them. CDR3 length: 17 amino acids. The CDR3 region has the DNA TGTGCCAGCAGCCGGTCAGGATCCCTATCTGGGGCCAACGTCCTGACTTTC. Its translation is CASSRSGSLSGANVLTF.

This rearrangement joins TRBV29-1 to TRBJ1-1; D call uncertain. V lost 0 bases and J 4 bases, leaving 15 bases between the germline ends. Germline V lookup: CDR1 SQVTM, CDR2 ANQGSEA. This CDR3 region has 15 residues. The CDR3: CSVEDLGTRGTEAFF. The CDR3 DNA sequence: TGCAGCGTTGAAGATCTTGGCACAAGAGGCACTGAAGCTTTCTTT.

The chain employs TRBV6-5 and TRBJ2-7, with D unresolved. This CDR3 spans 15 amino acids. Trimming stripped 0 bases from V and 3 bases from J, with 12 bases between. The germline V gene encodes CDR1 MNHEY and CDR2 SVGAGI. CDR3 in DNA: TGTGCCAGCAGTTACTCGAGTGCAGGCTTCTACGAGCAGTACTTC. This sequence encodes CASSYSSAGFYEQYF.

This clone appeared once. The J gene is TRBJ1-2, the V gene TRBV9, with TRBD1 matching 7 bases. The V gene's germline CDR1 is SGDLS and CDR2 YYNGEE. V was pared by 4 bases and J by 0 bases, with 9 bases of the junction left unmatched. The length of the CDR3 is 16 residues. This CDR3 reads CASSKGTAVANYGYTF. In nucleotides, the CDR3 is TGTGCCAGCAGCAAGGGGACAGCGGTGGCTAACTATGGCTACACCTTC.

The chain joins TRBV9 to TRBJ1-4, with 7 bases identical to TRBD1. This CDR3 is built from 15 residues. In germline, CDR1 is SGDLS, CDR2 YYNGEE. The junction had 5 bases not matched to a gene; V was cut back by 2 bases and J by 4 bases. Written as DNA, the CDR3 is TGTGCCAGCAGCGTTTCGGGACAGCTTAATGAAAAACTGTTTTTT. It specifies CASSVSGQLNEKLFF.

The V call is TRBV5-1, the J call TRBJ2-5; 8 bases agree with TRBD1. Germline V gives CDR1 SGHRS, CDR2 YFSETQ. The J segment lost 5 bases and the V segment lost 4 bases, leaving 13 bases of the junction unmatched. The CDR3 is 16 amino acids. This chain's CDR3 is CASSVPGQEFGETQYF. CDR3 bases: TGCGCCAGCAGCGTGCCGGGACAGGAATTTGGGGAGACCCAGTACTTC. Complete variable domain (other parts from reference TRBV5-1 and TRBJ2-5): KAGVTQTPRYLIKTRGQQVTLSCSPISGHRSVSWYQQTPGQGLQFLFEYFSETQRNKGNFPGRFSGRQFSNSRSEMNVSTLELGDSALYLCASSVPGQEFGETQYFGPGTRLLVL.

The chain couples TRBV15 to TRBJ1-3; TRBD1 agrees at 7 bases. The germline CDR1 and CDR2 sequences are LNHNV and YYDKDF (reference sequence). The CDR3 is 18 amino acids. The V segment lost 0 bases and the J segment 0 bases; nucleotides outside the gene matches: 8. CDR3 amino acids: CATSRESSGQISGNTIYF. CDR3 bases: TGTGCCACCAGCAGAGAGTCCTCGGGACAGATCTCTGGAAACACCATATATTTT.

The chain joins TRBV29-1 to TRBJ2-7, with D perhaps TRBD2 (5 bases). V shed 1 base and J shed 3 bases, with 13 bases lying between them. Germline loops: CDR1 SQVTM, CDR2 ANQGSEA. The CDR3 sequence is 14 residues long. The CDR3 loop is CSVEGPTAGYEQYF. CDR3 sequence (DNA): TGCAGCGTTGAAGGACCTACCGCGGGCTACGAGCAGTACTTC.

This clone has only a few counts. The chain uses TRBV5-1 and TRBJ1-2; TRBD1 matches 7 bases. V shed 3 bases and J 4 bases; nucleotides not matched to a gene: 6. This CDR3 region has 14 residues. Germline-derived CDR1 and CDR2 are SGHRS and YFSETQ. The CDR3 DNA reads as TGCGCCAGCAGCTCAGGGACAGTCCCCTATGGCTACACCTTC. It is translated as CASSSGTVPYGYTF.

The V gene is TRBV11-2, the J gene TRBJ1-1; D uncertain. Trimming pared 1 base from V and 5 bases from J, leaving 11 bases between. Germline V gene data show CDR1 as SGHAT and CDR2 as FQNNGV. The CDR3 has 14 amino acids. The CDR3 DNA reads TGTGCCAGCAGCTTAGGGGGTCGTGGGACTGAAGCTTTCTTT. Residues: CASSLGGRGTEAFF.

The chain joins TRBV18 to TRBJ2-7; the D gene is possibly TRBD1 (5 bases). The CDR3 extends over 16 amino acids. Germline CDR1 is KGHSH and CDR2 is LQKENI. Trimming left V 5 bases short and J 7 bases short, with 24 bases between. Here the CDR3 reads CASSTTDSPSLQEQYF. DNA for the CDR3: TGTGCCAGCTCAACCACTGACAGCCCGTCTCTTCAAGAGCAGTACTTC.

This clone showed up just a few times. This rearrangement joins TRBV30 to TRBJ2-7, with D hard to call. Germline assignment: CDR1 GTSNPN and CDR2 SVGIG (reference sequence). Trimming stripped 2 bases from V and 2 bases from J, with 10 bases between. The CDR3 totals 13 residues. The DNA for the CDR3 is TGTGCCTGGAGTACTCAGGTAGCCTACGAGCAGTACTTC. It encodes CAWSTQVAYEQYF.

V is TRBV6-1 and J is TRBJ1-4, with 7 bases aligning to TRBD1. From germline, CDR1 is MNHNS and CDR2 SASEGT. The V gene end was trimmed by 4 bases and the J gene end by 8 bases; junction bases not matched to a gene: 4. The CDR3 has 13 amino acids. The CDR3 region has the DNA TGTGCCAGCAGTGGGCGGACAGGCGAAAAACTGTTTTTT. Its translation: CASSGRTGEKLFF.